One T cell receptor (beta chain) is described in this entry. This clonotype appeared a few times. This receptor's antigen is unknown. Base qualities are not provided; no much larger clone lies one nucleotide away. The data were obtained in a study of T cells in Graves' hyperthyroidism and ophthalmopathy (dated by TCRdb to the late 2010s). Regarding the research as a whole: Peripheral blood samples were taken at initial diagnosis, before any treatment was given. To identify TCR V-J signatures that set the groups apart, the researchers used a discovery cohort of approximately 98 patients, made up of about 44 with Graves' ophthalmopathy and about 59 with stable Graves' hyperthyroidism. Prospective prediction of ophthalmopathy was tested in an independent validation cohort consisting of roughly 19 hyperthyroidism patients and some 15 patients who later progressed to ophthalmopathy. The approximately 90 discovery patients were randomly split 7:3 into training and test sets. Thyroid tissue and blood T-cell repertoires from over 5 Graves' hyperthyroidism patients were also compared in the study. After sampling, hyperthyroidism patients received methimazole starting at 30 mg daily, and ophthalmopathy patients received high-dose intravenous methylprednisolone. According to the paper, TCR Vbeta CDR3 sequencing was carried out on more than 120 peripheral blood samples, which came from under 50 ophthalmopathy, 70 to 80 hyperthyroidism and roughly 17 progressor patients. The paper as a whole reports these results and caveats: In validation, the model predicted progression to ophthalmopathy a median of roughly 6.1 months before onset, with approximately 70% sensitivity and nearly 75% specificity. A model built on a 13 V-J signature distinguished ophthalmopathy from stable hyperthyroidism, reaching about 89% sensitivity and 81.08% specificity in cross-validation and 80%/75% in testing. Most expanded thyroid clonotypes (frequency above 0.001) were also detected in blood, suggesting blood repertoires may reflect thyroid immune responses. Sample size was not statistically predetermined, and investigators were not blinded to group allocation.

Amplification of TCR beta CDR3 regions was carried out from RNA transcripts. For the first round of RT-PCR on the TCR CDR3, the HTBI primer set was used together with the Qiagen OneStep RT-PCR kit. A second multiplex PCR round built the libraries, followed by size selection and purification. Sequencing of the libraries was done on an Illumina HiSeq2000 using paired-end 100 bp reads. The authors' analysis ran thus. SOAPnuke was used to process the raw data, throwing out any read that contained adapters or uncalled bases, had a mean Phred below 15, or lacked an exact constant-primer or identifier match. High-quality paired reads were merged using COPE v1.2.5, and each unique nucleotide sequence was defined as a clonotype. MiTCR v1.1 was used to align the clonotypes against IMGT TRBV, TRBD and TRBJ reference segments. The analysis was restricted to V-J combinations with a frequency above 0.0001, which together covered roughly 99% of the repertoires. The TCS score was defined as the ratio of F50 (clonal expansion) to E x V (chaos), calculated using BLOSUM62-based TCRdist between CDR3 peptides within each V-J. Welch's t-statistics and random forest reduced around 520 V-J features to 10 to 15, which were used in a naive Bayes classifier (R e1071). The public reads were reprocessed in TCRdb via fastp at Q25 and MiXCR, keeping in-frame beta chains. Records with the same CDR3 protein are collapsed into one entry carrying the most frequent genes and DNA. Here the V and J calls rest on TCRdb's processing, not on the authors' analysis. The sample has around 570,000 distinct CDR3 sequences on record, just under 20% of them singletons. Roughly 44% of the sample is in the top ten clones.

Ophthalmopathy patients had moderately to severely active disease, with a Clinical Activity Score of 3 or more, a NOSPECS grade of 4 or more, and a disease duration of less than 3 months. Any patient with an uncontrolled infection, another autoimmune disease, pregnancy or lactation was excluded. Diagnoses were based on clinical symptoms, serum thyroxine and TRAb, thyroid ultrasound and orbital computed tomography. PBMCs were separated from roughly 9.3 ml of fresh peripheral blood using Ficoll-Paque density gradient centrifugation. Total RNA was extracted using Trizol reagent, and RNA quality was assessed on an Agilent 2100 Bioanalyzer. This TCR came from a man between 35 and 55 years old with Graves' ophthalmopathy. Sequencing was done on a sample of blood.

Read as DNA, the sequence is TGTGCCAGCAGTGAACTAGCGGGGGGCACTAGCACAGATACGCAGTATTTT. This gives the protein CASSELAGGTSTDTQYF. The chain is assembled from TRBV12-3 or TRBV12-4 and TRBJ2-3, with TRBD2 identical over 12 junction bases. The CDR3 runs 17 residues from the cysteine to the phenylalanine. Only the CDR3 portion is preserved as DNA: 51 bases, with reading frame beginning at the first base. Germline trimming amounts to 5 bases on V and 0 bases on J, with 6 as the count of junction bases outside the gene matches.